The T cell receptor (beta chain) described here comes from a study of T cell responses to AZD1222 COVID-19 vaccine. General study findings and limits: Spike-specific TCR breadth and depth went up after people got two AZD1222 doses. The donor group comprised mostly white British people and more females; the analysis possibly underestimated clonal diversity.

The method was immunoSEQ multiplex PCR; TCRdb's version includes in-frame clones alone and lacks a portion of them. The repertoire consists of about 120,000 clones, with 88% occurring once and the leading ten covering about a tenth. In the case of this clone: The antigen remains unidentified.

Sample: peripheral blood, taken on day 0 of AZD1222 vaccination. The receptor was derived from an adult in good health.

The CDR3: CASSLRVKAGVVYPYEQYF. The CDR3 nucleotides are TGTGCCAGCAGCTTAAGAGTTAAGGCGGGAGTCGTATACCCCTACGAGCAGTACTTC. This rearrangement joins TRBV7-3 to TRBJ2-7, with 7 bases aligning to TRBD2. The V and J ends lost 1 base and 2 bases, in that order; junction bases with no gene match: 17. The germline CDR1 and CDR2 sequences are SGHTA and FQGTGA. The CDR3 is made up of 19 amino acids.